The present TCR beta chain was sequenced within a study of blood T cell repertoires in COVID-19. Background on the study: Samples taken during acute and convalescent COVID-19 were collected in the United States, Italy and Spain. From T cells, B-cell-depleted T cells, or PBMCs came the material, which was cDNA or gDNA.

In the study's own analysis: Estimation of nucleated cell counts relied on the amplification of reference gene primers. The table came from immunoSEQ multiplex PCR; TCRdb's copy has only in-frame clones and leaves some out. V and J calls and clone size are as listed in that table; D and trimming were resolved from the DNA. Among 85,000 or so clones, around 86% were seen once, and the ten largest hold less than 35%. Per germline, CDR1 SGHRS and CDR2 YFSETQ. Trimming removed 0 bases at V and 1 base at J, with 10 bases between. This CDR3 has 15 residues. The sequence derives from a man aged 50-59 years with active or convalescent COVID-19. The source material was peripheral blood. The V and J genes are TRBV5-1 and TRBJ2-5, with unresolved D. The CDR3 is CASSLAYRAQETQYF. For the CDR3, the DNA is TGCGCCAGCAGCTTGGCATATCGAGCCCAAGAGACCCAGTACTTC.